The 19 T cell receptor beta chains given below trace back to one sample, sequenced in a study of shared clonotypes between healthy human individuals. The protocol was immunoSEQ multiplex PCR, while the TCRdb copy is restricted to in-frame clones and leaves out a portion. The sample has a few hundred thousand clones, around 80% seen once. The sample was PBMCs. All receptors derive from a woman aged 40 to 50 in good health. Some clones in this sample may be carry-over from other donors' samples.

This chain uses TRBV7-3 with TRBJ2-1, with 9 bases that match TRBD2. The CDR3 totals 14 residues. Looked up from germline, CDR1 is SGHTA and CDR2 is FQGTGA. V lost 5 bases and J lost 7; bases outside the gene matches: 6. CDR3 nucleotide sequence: TGTGCCAGCAGCCCCGGGACTAGCCTGAATGAGCAGTTCTTC. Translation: CASSPGTSLNEQFF.

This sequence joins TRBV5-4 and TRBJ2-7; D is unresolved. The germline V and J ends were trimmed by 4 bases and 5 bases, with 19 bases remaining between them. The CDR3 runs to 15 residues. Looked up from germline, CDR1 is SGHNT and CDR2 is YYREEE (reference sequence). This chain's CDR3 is CASSLPLPPGHEQYF. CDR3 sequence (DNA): TGTGCCAGCAGCCTCCCCTTGCCACCCGGGCACGAGCAGTACTTC. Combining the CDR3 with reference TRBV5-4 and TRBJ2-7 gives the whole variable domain ETGVTQSPTHLIKTRGQQVTLRCSSQSGHNTVSWYQQALGQGPQFIFQYYREEENGRGNFPPRFSGLQFPNYSSELNVNALELDDSALYLCASSLPLPPGHEQYFGPGTRLTVT.

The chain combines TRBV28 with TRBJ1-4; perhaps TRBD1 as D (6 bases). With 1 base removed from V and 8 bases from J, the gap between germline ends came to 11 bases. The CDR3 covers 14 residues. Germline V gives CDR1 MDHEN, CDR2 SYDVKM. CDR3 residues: CASSLSGAQEKLFF. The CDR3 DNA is TGTGCCAGCAGTTTATCAGGGGCCCAAGAAAAACTGTTTTTT.

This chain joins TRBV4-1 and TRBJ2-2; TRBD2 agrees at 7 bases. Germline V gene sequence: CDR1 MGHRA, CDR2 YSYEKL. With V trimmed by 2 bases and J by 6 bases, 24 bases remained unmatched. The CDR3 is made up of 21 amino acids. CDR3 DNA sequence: TGCGCCAGCAGCCAACCTGACGGGACTACCAGAACCCTTAGTCTTTCCGGGGAGCTGTTTTTT. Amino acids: CASSQPDGTTRTLSLSGELFF.

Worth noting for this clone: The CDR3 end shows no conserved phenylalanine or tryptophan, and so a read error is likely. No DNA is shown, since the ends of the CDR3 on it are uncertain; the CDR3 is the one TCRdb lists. The CDR3: CASSLTGRTGELFL. The V call is TRBV5-7, the J call TRBJ2-2; the table's D call TRBD1 went unverified against the DNA. TRBV5-7 is an ORF, and what it does is uncertain. The CDR3 has 14 residues if both end residues are counted.

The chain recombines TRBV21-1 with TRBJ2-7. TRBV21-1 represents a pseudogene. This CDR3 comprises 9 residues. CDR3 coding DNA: TGTGCCAGCAGCAGGGAGCAGTACTTC. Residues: CASSREQYF.

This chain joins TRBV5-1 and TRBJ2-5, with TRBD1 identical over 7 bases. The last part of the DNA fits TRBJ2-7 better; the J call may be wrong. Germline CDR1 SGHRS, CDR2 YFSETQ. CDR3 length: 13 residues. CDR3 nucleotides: TGCGCCAGCAGCTTTACAGGGGCCTACGAGCAGTACTTC. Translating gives CASSFTGAYEQYF.

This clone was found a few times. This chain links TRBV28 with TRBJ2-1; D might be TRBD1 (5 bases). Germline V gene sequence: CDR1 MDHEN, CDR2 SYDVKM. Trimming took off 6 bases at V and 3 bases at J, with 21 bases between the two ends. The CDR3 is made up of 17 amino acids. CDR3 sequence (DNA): TGTGCCAGCAGAAACGACAGAAGGGAAGAGTACTACAATGAGCAGTTCTTC. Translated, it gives CASRNDRREEYYNEQFF.

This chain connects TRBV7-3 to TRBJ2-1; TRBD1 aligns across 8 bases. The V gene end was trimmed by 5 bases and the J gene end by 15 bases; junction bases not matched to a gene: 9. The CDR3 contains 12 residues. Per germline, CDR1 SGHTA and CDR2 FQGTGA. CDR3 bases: TGTGCCAGCAGCCACGGACAGGGTTCGGCGTTCTTC. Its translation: CASSHGQGSAFF.

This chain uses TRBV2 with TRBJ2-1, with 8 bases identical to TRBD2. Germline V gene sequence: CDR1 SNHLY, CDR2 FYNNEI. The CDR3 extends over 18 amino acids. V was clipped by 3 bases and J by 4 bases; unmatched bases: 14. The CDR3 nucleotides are TGTGCCAGCAGTGATGAAGTCCCCGGGACTAGAATATACAATGAGCAGTTCTTC. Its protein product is CASSDEVPGTRIYNEQFF.

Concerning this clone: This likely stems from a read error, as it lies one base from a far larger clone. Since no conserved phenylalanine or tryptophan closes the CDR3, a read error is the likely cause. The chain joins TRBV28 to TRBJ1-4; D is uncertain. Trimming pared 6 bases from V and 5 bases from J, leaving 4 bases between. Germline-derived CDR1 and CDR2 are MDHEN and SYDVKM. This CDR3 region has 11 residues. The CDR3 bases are TGTGCCAGCAGGCTAAATGAAAAACTGTTTCTT. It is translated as CASRLNEKLFL.

CDR3 nucleotides: TGTGCCAGCAGAAGCATGAACACTGAAGCTTTCTTT. Amino acids: CASRSMNTEAFF. The chain is built from TRBV27 and TRBJ1-1; D unresolved. V lost 6 bases, J lost 0 bases, and 5 bases lay in between. CDR3 length equals 12 residues. Germline V gives CDR1 MNHEY, CDR2 SMNVEV (reference sequence).

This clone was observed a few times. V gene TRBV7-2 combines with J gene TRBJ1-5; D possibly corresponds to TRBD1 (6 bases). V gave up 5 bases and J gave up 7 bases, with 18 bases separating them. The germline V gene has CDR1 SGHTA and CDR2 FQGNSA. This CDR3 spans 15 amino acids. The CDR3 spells CASSPQGSIGQPQHF. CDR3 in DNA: TGTGCCAGCAGCCCACAGGGTTCCATTGGACAGCCCCAGCATTTT.

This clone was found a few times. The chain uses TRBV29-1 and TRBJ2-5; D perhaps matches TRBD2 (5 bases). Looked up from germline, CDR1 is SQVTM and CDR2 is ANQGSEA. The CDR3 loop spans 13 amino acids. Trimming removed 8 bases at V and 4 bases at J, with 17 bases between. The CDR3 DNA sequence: TGCAGCACCCGGCCCTCCAGCGGAGAGACCCAGTACTTC. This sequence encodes CSTRPSSGETQYF.

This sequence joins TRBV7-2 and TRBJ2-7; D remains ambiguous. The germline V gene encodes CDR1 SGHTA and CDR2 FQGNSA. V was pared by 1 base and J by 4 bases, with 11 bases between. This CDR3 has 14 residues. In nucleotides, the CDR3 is TGTGCCAGCAGCTTAGTATCTGAGCTATACGAGCAGTACTTC. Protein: CASSLVSELYEQYF.

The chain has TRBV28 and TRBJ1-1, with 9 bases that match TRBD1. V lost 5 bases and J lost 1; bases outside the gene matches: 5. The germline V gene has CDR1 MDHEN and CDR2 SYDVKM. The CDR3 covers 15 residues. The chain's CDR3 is CASSRTGVGNTEAFF. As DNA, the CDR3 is TGTGCCAGCAGTCGGACAGGGGTGGGGAACACTGAAGCTTTCTTT. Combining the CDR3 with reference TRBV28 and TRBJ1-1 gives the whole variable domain DVKVTQSSRYLVKRTGEKVFLECVQDMDHENMFWYRQDPGLGLRLIYFSYDVKMKEKGDIPEGYSVSREKKERFSLILESASTNQTSMYLCASSRTGVGNTEAFFGQGTRLTVV.

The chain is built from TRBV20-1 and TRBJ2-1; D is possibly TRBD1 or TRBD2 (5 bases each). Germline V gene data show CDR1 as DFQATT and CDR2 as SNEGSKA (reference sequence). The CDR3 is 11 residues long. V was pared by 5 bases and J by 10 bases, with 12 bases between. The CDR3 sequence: CSAAPGPEQFF. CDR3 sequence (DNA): TGCAGTGCTGCACCGGGACCCGAGCAGTTCTTC.

CDR3 sequence: CSGAGDTEAFF. The CDR3 DNA is TGCAGCGGGGCCGGGGACACTGAAGCTTTCTTT. The chain employs TRBV29-1 and TRBJ1-1, with D uncertain. V lost 7 bases and J 3 bases, leaving 9 bases between the germline ends. Looked up from germline, CDR1 is SQVTM and CDR2 is ANQGSEA. The CDR3 totals 11 residues. Full variable domain (remainder filled in from reference TRBV29-1 and TRBJ1-1): SAVISQKPSRDICQRGTSLTIQCQVDSQVTMMFWYRQQPGQSLTLIATANQGSEATYESGFVIDKFPISRPNLTFSTLTVSNMSPEDSSIYLCSGAGDTEAFFGQGTRLTVV.

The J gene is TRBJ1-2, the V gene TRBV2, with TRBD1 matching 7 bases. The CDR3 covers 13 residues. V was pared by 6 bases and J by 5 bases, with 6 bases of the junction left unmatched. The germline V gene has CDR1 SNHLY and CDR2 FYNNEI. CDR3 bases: TGTGCCAGCAGACCAGGGGGTAGATATGGCTACACCTTC. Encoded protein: CASRPGGRYGYTF.